The 23 T cell receptor beta chains in this list originate from one sample, sequenced in a study of blood T cell repertoires in COVID-19. Sequencing was performed with immunoSEQ multiplex PCR; in TCRdb, only in-frame clones are kept and a portion is missing. Of about 400,000 clones listed, over 85% were seen once; the top ten hold 1.7%. Specimen: PBMCs or T cells enriched from blood (not recorded which). The receptors were sampled from a woman aged 25 to 39 who had recovered from COVID-19.

This clone turned up a few times. The sample contains more than one DNA sequence encoding this CDR3. The DNA for the CDR3 is TGCGCCAGCAGCCCGGGACTAGCGGGTAACAATGAGCAGTTCTTC. Protein sequence: CASSPGLAGNNEQFF. The chain joins TRBV5-1 to TRBJ2-1, with 12 bases matching TRBD2. CDR1 is SGHRS and CDR2 is YFSETQ in the germline V gene. The CDR3 is made up of 15 amino acids. V lost 4 bases and J lost 5; bases outside the gene matches: 4.

The V gene is TRBV30, the J gene TRBJ1-6; 9 bases line up with TRBD1. There are 13 residues in the CDR3. Trimming removed 7 bases from V and 7 bases from J; junction bases left unmatched: 5. Germline assignment: CDR1 GTSNPN and CDR2 SVGIG (reference sequence). This chain's CDR3 is CAFLGQGNSPLHF. CDR3 bases: TGTGCCTTCCTAGGACAGGGGAATTCACCCCTCCACTTT.

This chain joins TRBV18 and TRBJ2-7; 7 bases agree with TRBD1. Trimming removed 1 base from V and 4 bases from J; junction bases left unmatched: 13. CDR1 is KGHSH, CDR2 LQKENI, per germline. The CDR3 is made up of 17 amino acids. The CDR3 is CASSPLLPTGSRYEQYF. CDR3 DNA sequence: TGTGCCAGCTCACCACTTCTACCGACAGGGAGTCGGTACGAGCAGTACTTC.

The chain couples TRBV5-4 to TRBJ1-5; TRBD1 agrees at 8 bases. V lost 4 bases, J lost 5 bases, and 2 bases stayed unmatched. The germline V gene encodes CDR1 SGHNT and CDR2 YYREEE (reference sequence). The CDR3 is 13 residues long. The chain's CDR3 is CASSRQGYQPQHF. The CDR3 region has the DNA TGTGCCAGCAGCCGACAGGGGTATCAGCCCCAGCATTTT.

The V and J genes are TRBV29-1 and TRBJ1-1, with TRBD1 identical over 10 bases. Germline CDR1 is SQVTM and CDR2 is ANQGSEA. CDR3 size: 13 residues. V trimming: 7 bases; J trimming: 7 bases; junction bases outside the gene matches: 9. The DNA of the CDR3 is TGCAGCGCCCAGCGACAGGGGGCGGGTGAAGCTTTCTTT. This codes for CSAQRQGAGEAFF.

The gene calls are TRBV29-1 and TRBJ1-2; tentatively, D is TRBD1 (6 bases). V was cut by 7 bases and J by 3 bases, with 15 bases left in between. CDR3 length: 13 amino acids. Looked up from germline, CDR1 is SQVTM and CDR2 is ANQGSEA. The CDR3 sequence: CSAYRDGDYGYTF. The CDR3 nucleotides are TGCAGCGCGTACAGGGACGGTGACTATGGCTACACCTTC. The full variable domain, its missing parts supplied by reference TRBV29-1 and TRBJ1-2, is SAVISQKPSRDICQRGTSLTIQCQVDSQVTMMFWYRQQPGQSLTLIATANQGSEATYESGFVIDKFPISRPNLTFSTLTVSNMSPEDSSIYLCSAYRDGDYGYTFGSGTRLTVV.

The chain uses TRBV3-1 (or the pseudogene TRBV3-2) and TRBJ2-7; weak D call: TRBD1 (6 bases). This CDR3 comprises 12 residues. Germline V CDR1 and CDR2: LGHDT, YNNKEL (reference sequence). Trimming left V 3 bases short and J 5 bases short, with 8 bases between. The CDR3 reads CASSQGAHEQYF. For the CDR3, the DNA is TGTGCCAGCAGCCAGGGGGCGCACGAGCAGTACTTC.

J is TRBJ1-2 and V is TRBV28; the match to TRBD1 covers 8 bases. Germline V gives CDR1 MDHEN, CDR2 SYDVKM. The CDR3 sequence is 13 residues long. The V segment lost 6 bases and the J segment 8 bases; nucleotides outside the gene matches: 8. The CDR3 coding sequence is TGTGCCAGCAGCAGGGGACAGGCGGAGGGCTACACCTTC. The encoded protein is CASSRGQAEGYTF.

The chain's CDR3 is CASSLSGRADGETQYF. The CDR3 DNA follows: TGTGCCAGCAGCTTAAGCGGGAGGGCCGATGGGGAGACCCAGTACTTC. The chain uses TRBV5-4 and TRBJ2-5; 10 nucleotides align to TRBD2. After removal of 2 bases from V and 5 bases from J, the junction contained 9 bases not matched to a gene. Germline values: CDR1 SGHNT, CDR2 YYREEE (reference sequence). This CDR3 comprises 16 residues.

This clone was seen just once. The chain uses TRBV5-1 and TRBJ1-2; D possibly corresponds to TRBD1 (6 bases). Trimming left V 6 bases short and J 7 bases short, with 13 bases between. The CDR3 runs to 12 residues. The germline gives CDR1 SGHRS, CDR2 YFSETQ. CDR3 coding DNA: TGCGCCAGCACCAGGGGCACGGGTGGCTACACCTTC. Amino acids: CASTRGTGGYTF.

This clone came up a few times. The V call is TRBV2, the J call TRBJ1-2; the D gene is possibly TRBD1 (5 bases). This CDR3 is built from 14 residues. From germline, CDR1 is SNHLY and CDR2 FYNNEI. V was clipped by 6 bases and J by 6 bases, with 17 bases between them. CDR3 residues: CASSVDQGYDGYTF. DNA for the CDR3: TGTGCCAGCAGCGTCGATCAGGGTTATGATGGCTACACCTTC.

The rearrangement links TRBV24-1 to TRBJ2-1, with D tentatively TRBD1 (6 bases). Per germline, CDR1 KGHDR and CDR2 SFDVKD. The CDR3 is 15 residues long. The germline V and J ends were trimmed by 4 bases and 2 bases, with 11 bases remaining between them. The CDR3 DNA is TGTGCCACCAGTGACCACAGGGTCGCCTACAATGAGCAGTTCTTC. Amino acid sequence: CATSDHRVAYNEQFF.

The chain recombines TRBV7-6 with TRBJ1-6; 9 nucleotides align to TRBD1. The V segment lost 5 bases and the J segment 10 bases; nucleotides outside the gene matches: 12. The germline V gene encodes CDR1 SGHVS and CDR2 FNYEAQ. The CDR3 loop spans 16 amino acids. CDR3 residues: CASSPDGTGTESPLHF. CDR3 bases: TGTGCCAGCAGCCCAGATGGGACAGGGACGGAGTCACCCCTCCACTTT. Filled out from reference TRBV7-6 and TRBJ1-6, the complete variable domain reads GAGVSQSPRYKVTKRGQDVALRCDPISGHVSLYWYRQALGQGPEFLTYFNYEAQQDKSGLPNDRFSAERPEGSISTLTIQRTEQRDSAMYRCASSPDGTGTESPLHFGNGTRLTVT.

The J gene is TRBJ2-7, the V gene TRBV3-1 (or the pseudogene TRBV3-2); weak D call: TRBD2 (5 bases). The CDR3 has 12 amino acids. The V and J ends lost 4 bases and 7 bases respectively, with 11 bases between them. The V gene's germline CDR1 is LGHDT and CDR2 YNNKEL (reference sequence). Written as DNA, the CDR3 is TGTGCCAGCAGCCGGGCGAGGGAAGAGCAGTACTTC. It specifies CASSRAREEQYF.

J is TRBJ1-1 and V is TRBV10-2; no firm D call. The length of the CDR3 is 13 residues. The germline V gene has CDR1 WSHSY and CDR2 SAAADI. V was trimmed by 2 bases and J by 6 bases, leaving 10 bases between them. Here the CDR3 reads CASSETGISEAFF. The CDR3 DNA follows: TGCGCCAGCAGTGAGACGGGTATTTCTGAAGCTTTCTTT.

The chain uses TRBV24-1 and TRBJ1-2; 7 bases are a match to TRBD1. Germline-derived CDR1 and CDR2 are KGHDR and SFDVKD. V lost 3 bases, J lost 3 bases, and 3 bases stayed unmatched. The CDR3 has 14 residues. The CDR3 loop reads CATSDPGTDYGYTF. Here the CDR3 DNA reads TGTGCCACCAGTGATCCCGGGACAGACTATGGCTACACCTTC.

This chain joins TRBV10-2 and TRBJ2-3; 7 nucleotides match TRBD2. Unmatched junction bases numbered 12, after V lost 7 bases and J lost 2 bases. This CDR3 has 16 residues. Looked up from germline, CDR1 is WSHSY and CDR2 is SAAADI. The CDR3 DNA is TGCGCCAGCACCCACTTCCGGGACTATGTCACAGATACGCAGTATTTT. This gives the protein CASTHFRDYVTDTQYF.

This sequence joins TRBV28 and TRBJ2-7, with 7 bases fitting TRBD2. The junction had 6 bases not matched to a gene; V was cut back by 8 bases and J by 2 bases. The germline gives CDR1 MDHEN, CDR2 SYDVKM. This CDR3 has 13 residues. The CDR3 DNA follows: TGTGCCAGCTCCAGCGGGGCAACCTACGAGCAGTACTTC. Protein sequence: CASSSGATYEQYF.

The CDR3 here is CASSGTLRDPNGYTF. The CDR3 DNA reads TGTGCCAGCAGCGGGACTCTTCGGGATCCGAATGGCTACACCTTC. This chain uses TRBV2 with TRBJ1-2; possible D gene TRBD1, 5 bases. This CDR3 region has 15 residues. Germline V lookup: CDR1 SNHLY, CDR2 FYNNEI. V dropped 6 bases and J dropped 6 bases, with 20 bases sitting between them.

This chain connects TRBV4-1 to TRBJ1-2; no firm D call. The germline V gene has CDR1 MGHRA and CDR2 YSYEKL. V gave up 0 bases and J gave up 7 bases, with 9 bases separating them. There are 13 residues in the CDR3. CDR3 sequence: CASSQESYGGYTF. The CDR3 region has the DNA TGCGCCAGCAGCCAAGAATCCTACGGTGGCTACACCTTC.

CDR3 nucleotide sequence: TGTGCCACCAGTGGGGGCAAACTGGGTGAATCCTACGAGCAGTACTTC. It codes for CATSGGKLGESYEQYF. The V and J genes are TRBV24-1 and TRBJ2-7; D perhaps matches TRBD1 (5 bases). CDR3 length: 16 amino acids. Trimming left V 5 bases short and J 1 base short, with 17 bases between. CDR1 and CDR2 from the germline V gene are KGHDR and SFDVKD.

V usage is TRBV19 and J usage is TRBJ2-4; 8 positions agree with TRBD1. The CDR3 is 15 residues long. Losses at the gene ends were 4 bases for V and 7 bases for J; bases not matched to a gene: 9. In germline, CDR1 is LNHDA, CDR2 SQIVND (reference sequence). This CDR3 reads CASSTTGQGGNIQYF. The CDR3 DNA reads as TGTGCCAGTAGTACGACAGGACAGGGTGGGAACATTCAGTACTTC. The variable domain in full, with the rest retrieved from reference TRBV19 and TRBJ2-4, is DGGITQSPKYLFRKEGQNVTLSCEQNLNHDAMYWYRQDPGQGLRLIYYSQIVNDFQKGDIAEGYSVSREKKESFPLTVTSAQKNPTAFYLCASSTTGQGGNIQYFGAGTRLSVL.

The V call is TRBV19, the J call TRBJ1-3; maybe TRBD1 (6 bases). V lost 3 bases to trimming and J lost 1 base, with 10 bases between them. Germline loops: CDR1 LNHDA, CDR2 SQIVND (reference sequence). The CDR3 is 15 residues long. The CDR3 DNA reads as TGTGCCAGTAGTATTTCACAGGGTTCTGGAAACACCATATATTTT. Its protein product is CASSISQGSGNTIYF.